This T cell receptor beta chain was identified in a study of T cell responses to AZD1222 COVID-19 vaccine (dated by TCRdb to the early 2020s). Regarding the research as a whole: TCR sequencing was performed for approximately 240 trial participants, of whom about 210 were given two doses of AZD1222 and 26 were given two doses of MenACWY control vaccine. Trial participants were enrolled into age subgroups of 18-55, 56-69 and 70-plus years, which contained approximately 150, 28 and 58 TCR-sequenced participants, respectively. The research as a whole found: Because no samples from the day 14 peak response were available, repertoires could be characterized only after the peak T cell response. CD4 TCRs associated with the vaccine covered the entire spike protein, and the dominant responses were in regions 160-218 and 743-854. Only five to seven AZD1222 recipients were SARS-CoV-2 seropositive at baseline, limiting conclusions about previously exposed vaccinees. A significant rise in spike-specific TCR breadth and depth was observed after two AZD1222 doses relative to day 0 and relative to MenACWY recipients. In the small 56-69-year group, the increase in depth fell short of significance, most likely because of low power. Epitopes outside the regions mutated in the B.1.351 and B.1.1.7 variants were reportedly recognized by nearly half of the unique spike-specific TCRs. Participants were mostly white British and included more females than males, and it was suggested by the authors that clonal diversity may have been underestimated.

Sample time point, as interpreted from the label and publication: about 28 days (+/-7) after the second vaccine dose. AZD1222 recipients given second doses at about 4 weeks or at about 12 weeks were pooled, since spike-specific TCR depth and breadth were not found to differ between the two schedules. The vaccinee samples were drawn from two UK trials, COV001 and COV002, one of which was a single-blind randomized controlled phase 2/3 trial testing AZD1222 (ChAdOx1 nCoV-19) in healthy adults. Trial participant PBMC samples were collected at day 0 and day 28 after the second dose for TCRbeta chain sequencing. The germline V gene (reference sequence) specifies MNHNY as CDR1 and SVGAGI as CDR2. Spanning cysteine to phenylalanine, the CDR3 consists of 15 amino acids. Just the 45-base CDR3 DNA is kept, in frame starting at base 1. The germline V end is reduced by 0 bases and the J end by 5 bases; junction bases left unmatched: 4.

The CDR3 regions of human TCRbeta chains were analyzed by immunosequencing. For the original study's pipeline: Repertoire TCRs were matched against a reference library of SARS-CoV-2-specific TCRs generated with the MIRA antigen-specificity platform. Breadth meant the fraction of unique TCRs that were SARS-CoV-2-associated, whereas depth meant the fraction of total T cells that were SARS-CoV-2-associated. Using the MIRA data, each spike-specific TCR was mapped to the spike region that the TCR reacts to and placed in a CD4 or CD8 class. Log10-transformed breadth and depth values were compared by one-way ANOVA with Sidak's multiple comparisons tests. TCRdb mirrors the immuneACCESS table, restricted to in-frame sequences. Some clones are absent from its copies; in checked studies, under half trace to an unresolved V gene, and the reason for the others is unknown. V and J calls and clone size are given by that table; D and trimming were obtained from the DNA. For this sample the table gives under 45,000 clones, of which 65% to 85% were detected only once. About 18% of the sample is held by the ten biggest clonotypes.

This clone has only one observation. This clone's antigen is unknown. Per-nucleotide qualities are absent, and no much larger clonotype sits a single base away. The receptor's source is an adult who received the AZD1222 COVID-19 vaccine. The chain joins TRBV6-6 to TRBJ2-7; 10 nucleotides in the junction match TRBD2. The sequences come from peripheral blood, collected 28 days after the second AZD1222 dose. The bases are TGTGCCAGCAGTTACTCAGGCCTAGCGGGGGACGAGCAGTACTTC. Translation gives CASSYSGLAGDEQYF.